The present TCR beta chain was sequenced within a study of blood T cell repertoires in COVID-19. Study-level information: Samples came from the United States, Italy and Spain, spanning acute and convalescent COVID-19. In each case, the material was cDNA or gDNA derived from T cells, B-cell-depleted T cells, or PBMCs.

The trim removed 5 bases at V and 6 bases at J, leaving 6 bases unmatched. The CDR3 runs to 13 residues. Germline V CDR1 and CDR2: MDHEN, SYDVKM. The repertoire was sequenced with immunoSEQ multiplex PCR; TCRdb's copy has only in-frame clones and lacks some. The data show around 200,000 clones, approximately 84% seen once. Cohorts were determined from participant-reported clinical history. The source of this sequence is a woman aged 30 to 39 who had recovered from COVID-19. J is TRBJ1-1 and V is TRBV28, with TRBD1 matching 7 bases. Sequencing was done on a sample of PBMCs or T cells enriched from blood (not recorded which). This chain's CDR3 is CASSADRVSEAFF. CDR3 DNA: TGTGCCAGCAGTGCAGACAGGGTCTCTGAAGCTTTCTTT.